This is a list of T cell receptor beta chains from one sample in a study. Each CDR3 protein is one row after TCRdb ran MiXCR on the 5' RACE reads. The table includes fewer than 80,000 distinct CDR3 sequences, 20% to 25% detected once. The sample was memory CD4+ T cells sorted from a lymph node. These receptors all stem from a female donor with breast cancer. The CDR3 runs from the conserved cysteine through the conserved F or W. The order of the fields is V gene, J gene, D gene, clone size, CDR3 protein, CDR3 DNA. The D gene is left open where the match is weak. Size is stated for part of the rows, as once, few or many counts, or as a class when the clone is expanded.

v_gene: TRBV12-3/TRBV12-4
j_gene: TRBJ2-3
d_gene: TRBD2
abundance: NA
CDR3aa: CASRREGLTDTQYF
CDR3nt: TGTGCCAGCAGGCGGGAGGGCCTCACAGATACGCAGTATTTT

v_gene: TRBV12-3/TRBV12-4
j_gene: TRBJ2-7
d_gene: NA
abundance: NA
CDR3aa: CASSLDQSSYEQYF
CDR3nt: TGTGCCAGCAGCCTGGACCAGAGCTCCTACGAGCAGTACTTC

v_gene: TRBV19
j_gene: TRBJ1-2
d_gene: NA
abundance: once
CDR3aa: CASGTEANYGYTF
CDR3nt: TGTGCCAGCGGGACGGAGGCTAACTATGGCTACACCTTC

v_gene: TRBV6-1
j_gene: TRBJ2-1
d_gene: TRBD2
abundance: few
CDR3aa: CASKGPSGRAGEQFF
CDR3nt: TGTGCCAGCAAGGGCCCAAGCGGGAGGGCCGGTGAGCAGTTCTTC

v_gene: TRBV28
j_gene: TRBJ1-5
d_gene: TRBD1
abundance: NA
CDR3aa: CASSGGQGEIQPQHF
CDR3nt: TGTGCCAGCAGTGGGGGACAGGGGGAGATTCAGCCCCAGCATTTT

v_gene: TRBV6-5
j_gene: TRBJ1-1
d_gene: NA
abundance: NA
CDR3aa: CASSTQVNTEAFF
CDR3nt: TGTGCCAGCAGTACACAGGTGAACACTGAAGCTTTCTTT

v_gene: TRBV4-3
j_gene: TRBJ2-3
d_gene: TRBD1
abundance: many
CDR3aa: CASSQGQGVGADTQYF
CDR3nt: TGCGCCAGCAGCCAAGGACAGGGGGTTGGCGCAGATACGCAGTATTTT

v_gene: TRBV29-1
j_gene: TRBJ2-7
d_gene: TRBD1
abundance: NA
CDR3aa: CSVVGQVSWGPYEQYF
CDR3nt: TGCAGCGTTGTGGGACAGGTCTCCTGGGGACCCTACGAGCAGTACTTC

v_gene: TRBV6-2/TRBV6-3
j_gene: TRBJ1-1
d_gene: NA
abundance: NA
CDR3aa: CASSWRKNTEAFF
CDR3nt: TGTGCCAGCAGTTGGAGGAAGAACACTGAAGCTTTCTTT

v_gene: TRBV5-1
j_gene: TRBJ2-3
d_gene: TRBD2
abundance: many
CDR3aa: CASSLRAGRASTDTQYF
CDR3nt: TGCGCCAGCAGCTTACGAGCGGGAAGAGCTAGCACAGATACGCAGTATTTT

v_gene: TRBV20-1
j_gene: TRBJ2-1
d_gene: NA
abundance: NA
CDR3aa: CSARGGTSAYNEQFF
CDR3nt: TGCAGTGCTAGAGGCGGGACAAGCGCCTACAATGAGCAGTTCTTC

v_gene: TRBV25-1
j_gene: TRBJ1-1
d_gene: NA
abundance: many
CDR3aa: CASRPGGVNTEAFF
CDR3nt: TGTGCCAGCAGACCAGGTGGGGTGAACACTGAAGCTTTCTTT

v_gene: TRBV6-2/TRBV6-3
j_gene: TRBJ2-7
d_gene: TRBD2
abundance: few
CDR3aa: CASTKRSGGAGEQYF
CDR3nt: TGTGCCAGCACCAAACGGAGCGGGGGGGCCGGCGAGCAGTACTTC

v_gene: TRBV10-3
j_gene: TRBJ2-5
d_gene: NA
abundance: many
CDR3aa: CAISGEQETQYF
CDR3nt: TGTGCCATCAGTGGGGAACAAGAGACCCAGTACTTC

v_gene: TRBV20-1
j_gene: TRBJ1-4
d_gene: TRBD1
abundance: many
CDR3aa: CSADPGTAYNEKLFF
CDR3nt: TGCAGTGCCGACCCCGGGACAGCCTACAATGAAAAACTGTTTTTT

v_gene: TRBV4-3
j_gene: TRBJ1-1
d_gene: TRBD1
abundance: NA
CDR3aa: CASSQQTGLGTGAFF
CDR3nt: TGCGCCAGCAGCCAACAGACAGGGCTCGGCACTGGAGCTTTCTTT

v_gene: TRBV6-6
j_gene: TRBJ2-7
d_gene: NA
abundance: few
CDR3aa: CASSYGQGTYEQYF
CDR3nt: TGTGCCAGCAGTTACGGGCAGGGAACCTACGAGCAGTACTTC

v_gene: TRBV20-1
j_gene: TRBJ2-5
d_gene: NA
abundance: few
CDR3aa: CSARDGGGSETQYF
CDR3nt: TGCAGTGCTAGAGACGGCGGAGGCTCGGAGACCCAGTACTTC

v_gene: TRBV10-3
j_gene: TRBJ2-7
d_gene: NA
abundance: few
CDR3aa: CAIRSAGTNYEQYF
CDR3nt: TGTGCCATCAGATCAGCCGGTACTAACTACGAGCAGTACTTC

v_gene: TRBV5-1
j_gene: TRBJ2-5
d_gene: NA
abundance: medium-sized
CDR3aa: CASRFGTHQETQYF
CDR3nt: TGCGCCAGCAGATTCGGGACACACCAAGAGACCCAGTACTTC

v_gene: TRBV5-1
j_gene: TRBJ2-3
d_gene: NA
abundance: few
CDR3aa: CASALSGDTQYF
CDR3nt: TGCGCCAGCGCGCTCTCGGGGGATACGCAGTATTTT

v_gene: TRBV28
j_gene: TRBJ2-1
d_gene: TRBD2
abundance: few
CDR3aa: CASSTRLAGTPGEQFF
CDR3nt: TGTGCCAGCAGTACCCGACTAGCGGGGACCCCCGGTGAGCAGTTCTTC

v_gene: TRBV28
j_gene: TRBJ1-4
d_gene: TRBD1
abundance: NA
CDR3aa: CASSGQGHAREKLFF
CDR3nt: TGTGCCAGCAGTGGACAGGGCCACGCTAGGGAAAAACTGTTTTTT

v_gene: TRBV20-1
j_gene: TRBJ1-5
d_gene: TRBD1
abundance: few
CDR3aa: CSAGPGTGVYQPQHF
CDR3nt: TGCAGTGCTGGTCCCGGGACAGGGGTGTATCAGCCCCAGCATTTT

v_gene: TRBV5-6
j_gene: TRBJ1-1
d_gene: NA
abundance: few
CDR3aa: CASSLRTTDTEAFF
CDR3nt: TGTGCCAGCAGCTTGAGGACAACAGACACTGAAGCTTTCTTT

v_gene: TRBV9
j_gene: TRBJ2-5
d_gene: NA
abundance: NA
CDR3aa: CASSESPDSQETQYF
CDR3nt: TGTGCCAGCAGCGAGAGCCCGGACAGTCAAGAGACCCAGTACTTC

v_gene: TRBV20-1
j_gene: TRBJ1-1
d_gene: NA
abundance: few
CDR3aa: CSANVYPNTEAFF
CDR3nt: TGCAGTGCTAACGTATATCCGAACACTGAAGCTTTCTTT

v_gene: TRBV6-5
j_gene: TRBJ1-2
d_gene: NA
abundance: many
CDR3aa: CASSYDSRGYGYTF
CDR3nt: TGTGCCAGCAGTTACGACTCCAGGGGTTATGGCTACACCTTC

v_gene: TRBV6-5
j_gene: TRBJ2-4
d_gene: NA
abundance: NA
CDR3aa: CASSAGIWNIQYF
CDR3nt: TGTGCCAGCAGCGCAGGGATCTGGAACATTCAGTACTTC

v_gene: TRBV28
j_gene: TRBJ2-3
d_gene: TRBD2
abundance: few
CDR3aa: CASSPTGTSGRWGTDTQYF
CDR3nt: TGTGCCAGCAGCCCTACCGGGACTAGCGGGAGATGGGGCACAGATACGCAGTATTTT

v_gene: TRBV7-3
j_gene: TRBJ2-5
d_gene: NA
abundance: few
CDR3aa: CASSNPGTQETQYF
CDR3nt: TGTGCCAGCAGTAACCCGGGTACACAAGAGACCCAGTACTTC

v_gene: TRBV20-1
j_gene: TRBJ2-7
d_gene: TRBD2
abundance: NA
CDR3aa: CSVGGTSGNYEQYF
CDR3nt: TGCAGTGTTGGGGGTACTAGCGGTAACTACGAGCAGTACTTC

v_gene: TRBV28
j_gene: TRBJ2-5
d_gene: TRBD2
abundance: NA
CDR3aa: CASSTRLAGSQETQYF
CDR3nt: TGTGCCAGCAGTACCCGACTAGCGGGAAGTCAAGAGACCCAGTACTTC

v_gene: TRBV7-9
j_gene: TRBJ2-7
d_gene: NA
abundance: NA
CDR3aa: CASSSLTVQYF
CDR3nt: TGTGCCAGCAGCTCCCTGACAGTCCAGTACTTC

v_gene: TRBV7-3
j_gene: TRBJ2-5
d_gene: NA
abundance: NA
CDR3aa: CASSLVGGGAETQYF
CDR3nt: TGTGCCAGCAGCTTAGTAGGTGGGGGGGCAGAGACCCAGTACTTC

v_gene: TRBV28
j_gene: TRBJ2-5
d_gene: NA
abundance: few
CDR3aa: CASSVGRETQYF
CDR3nt: TGTGCCAGCAGCGTAGGGAGGGAGACCCAGTACTTC

v_gene: TRBV24-1
j_gene: TRBJ2-7
d_gene: TRBD1
abundance: many
CDR3aa: CAIGQGYEQYF
CDR3nt: TGTGCCATCGGACAGGGCTACGAGCAGTACTTC

v_gene: TRBV18
j_gene: TRBJ2-7
d_gene: TRBD1
abundance: few
CDR3aa: CASSPGQGPYEQYF
CDR3nt: TGTGCCAGCTCACCGGGACAGGGCCCCTACGAGCAGTACTTC

v_gene: TRBV20-1
j_gene: TRBJ2-5
d_gene: NA
abundance: few
CDR3aa: CSARDEETQYF
CDR3nt: TGCAGTGCTAGAGATGAGGAGACCCAGTACTTC

v_gene: TRBV6-5
j_gene: TRBJ1-1
d_gene: NA
abundance: few
CDR3aa: CASSSRVSGEAFF
CDR3nt: TGTGCCAGCAGTTCCCGGGTCTCTGGCGAAGCTTTCTTT

v_gene: TRBV5-1
j_gene: TRBJ2-5
d_gene: NA
abundance: few
CDR3aa: CASSLVFAKAPGETQYF
CDR3nt: TGCGCCAGCAGCTTGGTTTTCGCCAAGGCCCCGGGGGAGACCCAGTACTTC

v_gene: TRBV24-1
j_gene: TRBJ2-1
d_gene: NA
abundance: NA
CDR3aa: CATSDSDRNEQFF
CDR3nt: TGTGCCACCAGTGATTCCGATAGAAATGAGCAGTTCTTC

v_gene: TRBV6-5
j_gene: TRBJ2-7
d_gene: NA
abundance: many
CDR3aa: CASQLETDTYEQYF
CDR3nt: TGTGCCAGCCAATTAGAAACTGATACCTACGAGCAGTACTTC

v_gene: TRBV6-2/TRBV6-3
j_gene: TRBJ2-5
d_gene: NA
abundance: few
CDR3aa: CASSQRYQETQYF
CDR3nt: TGTGCCAGCAGCCAGAGGTACCAAGAGACCCAGTACTTC

v_gene: TRBV3-1
j_gene: TRBJ1-1
d_gene: NA
abundance: NA
CDR3aa: CASSQVLTSEAFF
CDR3nt: TGTGCCAGCAGCCAAGTTTTGACGTCGGAGGCTTTCTTT

v_gene: TRBV6-5
j_gene: TRBJ1-1
d_gene: TRBD1
abundance: NA
CDR3aa: CASSSPGQSPMRTEAFF
CDR3nt: TGTGCCAGCAGTTCACCGGGACAGAGTCCTATGAGGACTGAAGCTTTCTTT

v_gene: TRBV6-5
j_gene: TRBJ1-2
d_gene: NA
abundance: NA
CDR3aa: CASSSGLPYGYTF
CDR3nt: TGTGCCAGCAGTTCGGGGCTTCCCTATGGCTACACCTTC

v_gene: TRBV5-1
j_gene: TRBJ2-1
d_gene: TRBD2
abundance: NA
CDR3aa: CASSPAGASSNEQFF
CDR3nt: TGCGCCAGCAGCCCGGCGGGAGCGAGCAGCAATGAGCAGTTCTTC

v_gene: TRBV7-9
j_gene: TRBJ2-1
d_gene: TRBD1
abundance: many
CDR3aa: CASSPKPGQGYNEQFF
CDR3nt: TGTGCCAGCAGCCCCAAACCGGGACAGGGCTACAATGAGCAGTTCTTC

v_gene: TRBV5-1
j_gene: TRBJ2-1
d_gene: NA
abundance: many
CDR3aa: CASSLVGSNEQFF
CDR3nt: TGCGCCAGCAGCTTGGTAGGCTCTAATGAGCAGTTCTTC

v_gene: TRBV6-5
j_gene: TRBJ2-3
d_gene: NA
abundance: many
CDR3aa: CASSYNPRRGTDTQYF
CDR3nt: TGTGCCAGCAGTTACAATCCCAGACGGGGCACAGATACGCAGTATTTT

v_gene: TRBV7-2
j_gene: TRBJ2-3
d_gene: TRBD2
abundance: many
CDR3aa: CASSPSGSAADTQYF
CDR3nt: TGTGCCAGCAGCCCTAGCGGTTCGGCGGCAGATACGCAGTATTTT

v_gene: TRBV20-1
j_gene: TRBJ1-6
d_gene: NA
abundance: NA
CDR3aa: CSARDGERTNSPLHF
CDR3nt: TGCAGTGCTAGAGATGGTGAGAGGACTAATTCACCCCTCCACTTT

v_gene: TRBV25-1
j_gene: TRBJ1-3
d_gene: NA
abundance: many
CDR3aa: CASSEGPLSGNTIYF
CDR3nt: TGTGCCAGCAGTGAAGGACCTCTCTCTGGAAACACCATATATTTT

v_gene: TRBV6-1
j_gene: TRBJ1-4
d_gene: NA
abundance: NA
CDR3aa: CASAVEVATNEKLFF
CDR3nt: TGTGCCAGCGCAGTAGAGGTAGCAACTAATGAAAAACTGTTTTTT

v_gene: TRBV29-1
j_gene: TRBJ2-3
d_gene: TRBD2
abundance: few
CDR3aa: CSVPRLAGVADTQYF
CDR3nt: TGCAGCGTCCCCCGACTAGCGGGAGTGGCAGATACGCAGTATTTT

v_gene: TRBV7-3
j_gene: TRBJ2-6
d_gene: NA
abundance: NA
CDR3aa: CASSLLPRGSGANVLTF
CDR3nt: TGTGCCAGCAGCCTCCTCCCCCGGGGCTCTGGGGCCAACGTCCTGACTTTC

v_gene: TRBV20-1
j_gene: TRBJ2-5
d_gene: NA
abundance: NA
CDR3aa: CSAMVRGYRETQYF
CDR3nt: TGCAGTGCTATGGTGAGGGGATACCGAGAGACCCAGTACTTC

v_gene: TRBV7-2
j_gene: TRBJ2-2
d_gene: TRBD2
abundance: few
CDR3aa: CASSLYSGMNTGELFF
CDR3nt: TGTGCCAGCAGCTTATATAGCGGGATGAACACCGGGGAGCTGTTTTTT

v_gene: TRBV20-1
j_gene: TRBJ2-3
d_gene: NA
abundance: many
CDR3aa: CSAALRDPFTDTQYF
CDR3nt: TGCAGTGCTGCTCTCCGGGACCCCTTCACAGATACGCAGTATTTT